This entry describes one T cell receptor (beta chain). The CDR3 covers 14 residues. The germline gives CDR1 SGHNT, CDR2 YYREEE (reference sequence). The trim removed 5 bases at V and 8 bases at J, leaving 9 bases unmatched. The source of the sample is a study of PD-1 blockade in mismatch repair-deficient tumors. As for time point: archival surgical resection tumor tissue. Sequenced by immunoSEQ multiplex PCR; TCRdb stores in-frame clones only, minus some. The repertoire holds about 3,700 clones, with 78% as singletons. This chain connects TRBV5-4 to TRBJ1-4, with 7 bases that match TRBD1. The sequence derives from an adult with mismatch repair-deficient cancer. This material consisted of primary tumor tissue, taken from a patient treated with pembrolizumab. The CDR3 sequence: CASSLKGAEEKLFF. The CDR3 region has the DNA TGTGCCAGCAGTCTGAAGGGGGCTGAGGAAAAACTGTTTTTT.